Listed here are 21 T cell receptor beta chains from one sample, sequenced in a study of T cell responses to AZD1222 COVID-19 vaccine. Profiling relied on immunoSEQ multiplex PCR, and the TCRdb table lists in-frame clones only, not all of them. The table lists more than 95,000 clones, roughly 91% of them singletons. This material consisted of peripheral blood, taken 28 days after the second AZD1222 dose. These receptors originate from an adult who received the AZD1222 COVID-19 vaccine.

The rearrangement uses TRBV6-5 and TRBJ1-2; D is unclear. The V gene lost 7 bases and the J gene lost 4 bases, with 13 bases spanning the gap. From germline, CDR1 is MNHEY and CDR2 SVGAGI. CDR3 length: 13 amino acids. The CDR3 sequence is CASTTGRGYGYTF. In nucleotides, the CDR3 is TGTGCCAGCACGACGGGGAGAGGCTATGGCTACACCTTC.

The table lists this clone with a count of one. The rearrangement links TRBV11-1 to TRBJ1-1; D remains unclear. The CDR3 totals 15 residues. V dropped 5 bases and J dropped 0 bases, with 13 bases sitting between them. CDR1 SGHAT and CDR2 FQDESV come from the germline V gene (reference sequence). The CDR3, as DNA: TGTGCCAGCAGCCGCCCAACAGCACTGAACACTGAAGCTTTCTTT. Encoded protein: CASSRPTALNTEAFF.

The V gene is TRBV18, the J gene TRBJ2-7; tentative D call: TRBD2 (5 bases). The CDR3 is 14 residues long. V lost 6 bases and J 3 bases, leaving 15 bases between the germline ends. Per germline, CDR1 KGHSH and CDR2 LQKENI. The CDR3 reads CASSPGTINYEQYF. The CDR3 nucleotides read TGTGCCAGCTCTCCGGGAACAATCAACTACGAGCAGTACTTC.

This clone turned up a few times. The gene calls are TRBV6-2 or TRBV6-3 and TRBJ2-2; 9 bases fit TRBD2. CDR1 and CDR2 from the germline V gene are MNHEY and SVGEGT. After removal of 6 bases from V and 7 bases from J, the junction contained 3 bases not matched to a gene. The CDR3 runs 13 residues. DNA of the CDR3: TGTGCCAGCAGCGAGCGGGAGGTCGGGGAGCTGTTTTTT. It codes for CASSEREVGELFF.

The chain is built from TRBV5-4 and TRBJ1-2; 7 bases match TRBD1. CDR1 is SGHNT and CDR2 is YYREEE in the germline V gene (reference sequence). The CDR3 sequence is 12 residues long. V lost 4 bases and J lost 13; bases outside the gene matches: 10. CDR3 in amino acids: CASSLTGIKLTF. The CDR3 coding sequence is TGTGCCAGCAGCCTGACAGGGATTAAACTCACCTTC.

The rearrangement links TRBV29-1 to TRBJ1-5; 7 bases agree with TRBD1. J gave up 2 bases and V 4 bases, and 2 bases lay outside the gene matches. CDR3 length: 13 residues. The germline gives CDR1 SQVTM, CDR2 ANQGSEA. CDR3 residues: CSVGQGGNQPQHF. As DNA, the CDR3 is TGCAGCGTTGGGCAGGGGGGCAATCAGCCCCAGCATTTT.

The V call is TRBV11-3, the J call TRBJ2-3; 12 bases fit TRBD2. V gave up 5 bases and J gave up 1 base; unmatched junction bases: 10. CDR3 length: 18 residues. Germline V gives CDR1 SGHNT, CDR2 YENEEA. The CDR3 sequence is CASSRGSSGRAGTDTQYF. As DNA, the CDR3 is TGTGCCAGCAGCCGAGGGTCTAGCGGGAGGGCCGGCACAGATACGCAGTATTTT.

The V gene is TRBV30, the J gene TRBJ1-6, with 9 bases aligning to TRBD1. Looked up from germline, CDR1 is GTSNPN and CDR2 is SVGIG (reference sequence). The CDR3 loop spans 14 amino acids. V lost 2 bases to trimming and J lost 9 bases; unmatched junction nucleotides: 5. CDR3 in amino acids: CAWSSGQGFSPLHF. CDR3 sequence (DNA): TGTGCCTGGAGTTCCGGACAGGGGTTTTCACCCCTCCACTTT.

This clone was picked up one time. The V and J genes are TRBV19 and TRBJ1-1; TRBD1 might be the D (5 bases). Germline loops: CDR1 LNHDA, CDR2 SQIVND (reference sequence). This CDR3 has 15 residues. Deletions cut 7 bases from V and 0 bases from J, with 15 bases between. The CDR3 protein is CASKPSGGMNTEAFF. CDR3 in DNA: TGTGCCAGTAAGCCCAGTGGGGGTATGAACACTGAAGCTTTCTTT.

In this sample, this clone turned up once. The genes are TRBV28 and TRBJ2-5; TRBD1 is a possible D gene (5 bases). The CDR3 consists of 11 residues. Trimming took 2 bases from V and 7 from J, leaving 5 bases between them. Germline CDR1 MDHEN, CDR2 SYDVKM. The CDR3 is CASSLRGTQYF. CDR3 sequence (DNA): TGTGCCAGCAGTTTAAGGGGGACCCAGTACTTC.

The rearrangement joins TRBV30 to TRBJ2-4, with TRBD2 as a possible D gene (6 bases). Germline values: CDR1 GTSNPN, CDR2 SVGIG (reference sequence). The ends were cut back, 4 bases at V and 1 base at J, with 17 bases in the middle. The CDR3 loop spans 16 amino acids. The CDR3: CAWNGGAARAKNIQYF. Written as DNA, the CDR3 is TGTGCCTGGAATGGCGGGGCCGCTCGGGCCAAAAACATTCAGTACTTC.

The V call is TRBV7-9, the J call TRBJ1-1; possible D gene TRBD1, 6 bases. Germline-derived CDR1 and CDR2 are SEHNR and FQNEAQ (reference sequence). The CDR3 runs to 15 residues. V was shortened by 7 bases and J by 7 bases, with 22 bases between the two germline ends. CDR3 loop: CASKSPGHILSEAFF. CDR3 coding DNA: TGTGCCAGCAAATCGCCGGGACACATCCTTAGTGAAGCTTTCTTT.

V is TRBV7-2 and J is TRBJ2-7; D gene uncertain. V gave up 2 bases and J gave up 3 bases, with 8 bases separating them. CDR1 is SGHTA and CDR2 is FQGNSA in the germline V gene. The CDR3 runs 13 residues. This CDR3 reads CASSLNSYYEQYF. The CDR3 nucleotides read TGTGCCAGCAGCTTAAACAGTTACTACGAGCAGTACTTC. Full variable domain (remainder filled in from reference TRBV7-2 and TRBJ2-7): GAGVSQSPSNKVTEKGKDVELRCDPISGHTALYWYRQSLGQGLEFLIYFQGNSAPDKSGLPSDRFSAERTGGSVSTLTIQRTQQEDSAVYLCASSLNSYYEQYFGPGTRLTVT.

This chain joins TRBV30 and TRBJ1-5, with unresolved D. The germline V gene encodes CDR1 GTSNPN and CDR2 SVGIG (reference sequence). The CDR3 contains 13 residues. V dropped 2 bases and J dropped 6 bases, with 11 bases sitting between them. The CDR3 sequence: CAWSIDRAQPQHF. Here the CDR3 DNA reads TGTGCCTGGAGTATCGACCGGGCTCAGCCCCAGCATTTT.

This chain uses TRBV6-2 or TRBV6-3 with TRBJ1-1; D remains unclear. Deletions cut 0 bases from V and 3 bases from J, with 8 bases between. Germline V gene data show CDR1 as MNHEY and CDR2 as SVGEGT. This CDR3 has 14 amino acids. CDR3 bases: TGTGCCAGCAGTTACTCGGGCGGATACACTGAAGCTTTCTTT. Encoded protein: CASSYSGGYTEAFF.

CDR3 loop: CASRATGKYEQYF. In nucleotides, the CDR3 is TGTGCCAGCAGGGCCACAGGGAAATACGAGCAGTACTTC. The gene calls are TRBV27 and TRBJ2-7; tentatively, D is TRBD1 (6 bases). Germline CDR1 and CDR2: MNHEY and SMNVEV (reference sequence). The ends were cut back, 6 bases at V and 4 bases at J, with 13 bases in the middle. CDR3 length equals 13 residues.

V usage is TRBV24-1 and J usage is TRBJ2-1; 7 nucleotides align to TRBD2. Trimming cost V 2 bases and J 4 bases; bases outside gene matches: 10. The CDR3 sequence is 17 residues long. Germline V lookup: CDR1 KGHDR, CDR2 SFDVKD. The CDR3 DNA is TGTGCCACCAGTGATTCGGGAGGCGGAATAACTTACAATGAGCAGTTCTTC. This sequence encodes CATSDSGGGITYNEQFF.

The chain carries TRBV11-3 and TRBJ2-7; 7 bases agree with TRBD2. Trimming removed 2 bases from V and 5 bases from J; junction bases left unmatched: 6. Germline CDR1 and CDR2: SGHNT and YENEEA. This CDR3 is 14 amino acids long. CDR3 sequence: CASSLTGGSDEQYF. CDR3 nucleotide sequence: TGTGCCAGCAGCTTAACCGGGGGGAGCGACGAGCAGTACTTC.

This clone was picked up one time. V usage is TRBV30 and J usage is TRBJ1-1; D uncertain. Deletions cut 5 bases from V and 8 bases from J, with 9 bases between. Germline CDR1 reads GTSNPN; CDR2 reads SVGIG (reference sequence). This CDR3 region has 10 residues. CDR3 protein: CAWGVREAFF. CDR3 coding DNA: TGTGCCTGGGGAGTCCGGGAAGCTTTCTTT.

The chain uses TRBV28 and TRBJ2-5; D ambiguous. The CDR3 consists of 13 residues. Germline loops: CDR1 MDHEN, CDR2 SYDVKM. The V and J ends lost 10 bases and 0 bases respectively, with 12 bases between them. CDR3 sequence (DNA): TGTGCCACCTTGACTCCGTACCAAGAGACCCAGTACTTC. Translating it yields CATLTPYQETQYF.

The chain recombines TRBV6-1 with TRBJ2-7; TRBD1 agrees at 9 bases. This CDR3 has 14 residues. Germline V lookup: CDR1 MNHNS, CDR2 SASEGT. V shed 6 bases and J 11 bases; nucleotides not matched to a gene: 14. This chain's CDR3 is CASSLLRDRAPKYF. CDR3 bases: TGTGCCAGCAGCTTACTTCGGGACAGGGCGCCTAAGTACTTC.